This passage covers 5 T cell receptor beta chains from one sample sequenced in a study of monozygotic twins with inflammatory bowel disease. TCRdb re-called the 5' RACE reads and catalogs CDR3 proteins one per entry, DNA excluded. This table holds about 300,000 distinct CDR3 sequences. The sample comprised blood. These receptors all come from a human donor with ulcerative colitis or Crohn's disease, or a healthy co-twin of an affected twin (not recorded which).

V and J are TRBV12-3 or TRBV12-4 and TRBJ2-5; TCRdb names TRBD1, which stays unverified in the absence of DNA. The CDR3 has 13 residues. Here the CDR3 reads CASSFRVQETQYF.

The rearrangement uses TRBV30 and TRBJ2-3; TCRdb indicates TRBD2, and absent DNA this call remains unverified. CDR1 GTSNPN and CDR2 SVGIG come from the germline V gene (reference sequence). The CDR3 has 16 residues. CDR3 region: CAWNGGGRSGTDTQYF.

The chain is built from TRBV5-1 and TRBJ2-5; with no DNA, the TCRdb D assignment of TRBD1 cannot be verified. Germline CDR1 and CDR2: SGHRS and YFSETQ. The CDR3 totals 14 residues. The chain's CDR3 is CASSLGGAWETQYF. The whole variable domain, filled in from reference TRBV5-1 and TRBJ2-5, reads KAGVTQTPRYLIKTRGQQVTLSCSPISGHRSVSWYQQTPGQGLQFLFEYFSETQRNKGNFPGRFSGRQFSNSRSEMNVSTLELGDSALYLCASSLGGAWETQYFGPGTRLLVL.

The chain combines TRBV18 with TRBJ1-5; absent DNA, TCRdb's TRBD1 call cannot be checked. This CDR3 comprises 15 residues. Germline values: CDR1 KGHSH, CDR2 LQKENI. CDR3 sequence reads: CASSPGQGGSQPQHF.

The genes are TRBV28 and TRBJ2-6. Looked up from germline, CDR1 is MDHEN and CDR2 is SYDVKM. CDR3 size: 15 residues. CDR3 residues: CASSLGPKRANVLTF.